This T cell receptor beta chain came from a study of blood T cells in healthy people across ages (dated by TCRdb to about 2015). In the study overall: In model experiments, template switching captured about one uniquely barcoded TCR beta cDNA molecule for every two T cells. Using deep sequencing normalized with unique cDNA molecular identifiers, the study measured how TCR beta repertoire diversity changes with age. The donors were split into four age groups: young (average around 15 years), middle-aged (39), aged (roughly 60) and long-lived (approximately 89). The study analyzed two additional independent replicas of 1 million unique cDNA reads from the same blood draw for two donors, one aged 18 to 30 and one aged 80 or older. To avoid experimental bias, donors of different ages were distributed randomly across sequencing lanes.

What the work shows at the level of the full study, not this receptor alone: Compared with the aged group, more naive CD4+ T cells, fewer expanded clones and increased TCR diversity were shown by the long-lived group, suggesting age selection. Because donor CMV infection status was unknown, age-related changes in expanded clonotypes were potentially confounded. Bulk unsorted PBMC profiling prevented conclusive comparison of naive and antigen-experienced compartments. There was a strong correlation between observed TCR beta diversity and the percentage of naive T cells measured by flow cytometry. As age increased, observed TCR beta diversity per million T cells dropped in a roughly linear way, and a significant reduction was already evident by age 40. Total diversity estimates from one million sequenced T cells were considered lower bounds and underestimates.

To prepare the library, 5' RACE was applied. The listed sequencing device is Illumina HiSeq 2500. A second PCR of roughly 6 to 11 cycles was run with a J-beta primer mix and a sample-barcoded 5' primer. A unique molecular identifier was introduced onto each TCR beta cDNA molecule by a template-switch 5' adaptor carrying 12 random nucleotides. Each sample yielded at least 3 million CDR3-containing paired-end reads. All of the RNA was converted into first-strand cDNA using the Mint cDNA synthesis kit, with a TRBC-specific oligonucleotide serving as the primer. Following uracil-DNA glycosylase treatment, a first 18-cycle PCR with universal primers M1SS and BC2_uni_R was performed on all cDNA. The authors' analysis ran thus. Normalization of each sample was performed by random selection of 1 million high-quality reads, each carrying a distinct molecular identifier. Reads sharing molecular identifiers were discarded rather than binned into consensus sequences. MiTCR, with a Q25 quality threshold and the strictest error-elimination algorithm, was used for CDR3 identification, clonotype clustering and error correction. A nonparametric unseen species model using Euler transformation provided a lower-bound estimate of total TCR beta diversity. TCRdb cleaned the public reads at Q25 with fastp, built clones with MiXCR and kept in-frame beta chains. Records with the same CDR3 protein are collapsed into one entry carrying the most frequent genes and DNA. The authors' filters were not applied to this entry. This sample has roughly 1.4 million distinct CDR3 sequences in its table, and 59% of those were observed once. Of the sample, roughly 6.3% is held by the ten largest clones.

Including the terminal cysteine and phenylalanine, the CDR3 comprises 19 residues. The sequence is cut down to CDR3 DNA, 57 bases in frame from base 1. Turning to this clonotype: Its target antigen remains unknown. No much larger clone is present one base from it, and per-base qualities are unavailable.

The donors were roughly 38 Caucasian individuals from Russia, aged 6 to 90 years, who were systemically healthy. Each donor gave around 9 milliliters of peripheral blood, collected into EDTA-treated Vacutainer tubes. Ficoll-Paque density-gradient centrifugation was used to isolate PBMCs, with at least 6.5 million per sample. Trizol reagent was used to extract total RNA from the PBMCs, yielding at least 5.5 micrograms per sample. For every donor, an aliquot of PBMCs went through flow cytometry to measure the percentages of naive CD45RAhigh/CD27high T cells. Sequencing was done on a sample of blood. The origin of this receptor is a young man in good health. Rearrangement joined TRBV12-3 or TRBV12-4 to TRBJ2-5; 9 of the junction bases match TRBD1. The closer fit of TRBJ2-7 to the DNA end suggests the J call may be wrong. The CDR3 reads CASSSPTSYRGRGPYEQYF. The nucleotides read TGTGCCAGCAGTTCACCCACCTCCTACAGGGGGCGGGGACCCTACGAGCAGTACTTC.